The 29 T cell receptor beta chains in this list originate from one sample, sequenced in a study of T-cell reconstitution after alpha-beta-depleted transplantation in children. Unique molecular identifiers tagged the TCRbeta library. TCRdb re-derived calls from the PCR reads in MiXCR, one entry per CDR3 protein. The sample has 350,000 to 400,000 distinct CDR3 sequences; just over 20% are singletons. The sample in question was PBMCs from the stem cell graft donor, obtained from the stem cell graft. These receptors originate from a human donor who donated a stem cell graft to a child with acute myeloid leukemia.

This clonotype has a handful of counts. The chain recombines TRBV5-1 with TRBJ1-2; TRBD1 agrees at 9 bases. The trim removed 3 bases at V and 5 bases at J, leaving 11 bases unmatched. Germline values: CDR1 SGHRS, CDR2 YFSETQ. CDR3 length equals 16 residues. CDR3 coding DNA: TGCGCCAGCAGCTCCAGACGAAGACAGGGGGAGTATGGCTACACCTTC. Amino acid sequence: CASSSRRRQGEYGYTF. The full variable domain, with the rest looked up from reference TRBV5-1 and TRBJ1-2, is KAGVTQTPRYLIKTRGQQVTLSCSPISGHRSVSWYQQTPGQGLQFLFEYFSETQRNKGNFPGRFSGRQFSNSRSEMNVSTLELGDSALYLCASSSRRRQGEYGYTFGSGTRLTVV.

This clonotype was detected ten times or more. The CDR3 DNA sequence: TGCAGTGCATCAGGACTAGCGGGGGGTTCTTACGAGCAGTACTTC. Its protein is CSASGLAGGSYEQYF. The genes are TRBV20-1 and TRBJ2-7; 14 bases are a match to TRBD2. CDR1 and CDR2 (germline): DFQATT, SNEGSKA (reference sequence). The CDR3 has 15 residues. J lost 4 bases, V lost 6 bases, and 8 bases had no gene match.

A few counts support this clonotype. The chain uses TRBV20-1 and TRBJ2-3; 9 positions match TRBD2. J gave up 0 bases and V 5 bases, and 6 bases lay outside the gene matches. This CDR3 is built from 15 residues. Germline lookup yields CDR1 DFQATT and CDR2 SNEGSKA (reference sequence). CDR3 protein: CSAVPSGKSTDTQYF. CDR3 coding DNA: TGCAGTGCTGTTCCTAGCGGGAAGAGCACAGATACGCAGTATTTT.

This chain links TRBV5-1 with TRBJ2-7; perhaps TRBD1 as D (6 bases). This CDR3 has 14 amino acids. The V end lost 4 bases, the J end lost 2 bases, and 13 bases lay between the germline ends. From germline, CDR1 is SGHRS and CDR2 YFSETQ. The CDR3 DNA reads TGCGCCAGCAGCAGGGACAACTTAGCCTACGAGCAGTACTTC. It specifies CASSRDNLAYEQYF.

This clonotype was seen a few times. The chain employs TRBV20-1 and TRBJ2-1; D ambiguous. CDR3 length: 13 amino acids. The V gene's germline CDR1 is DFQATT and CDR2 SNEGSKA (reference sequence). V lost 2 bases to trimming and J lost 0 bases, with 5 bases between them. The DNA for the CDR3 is TGCAGTGCTAGAACGGTCTCCTACAATGAGCAGTTCTTC. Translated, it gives CSARTVSYNEQFF.

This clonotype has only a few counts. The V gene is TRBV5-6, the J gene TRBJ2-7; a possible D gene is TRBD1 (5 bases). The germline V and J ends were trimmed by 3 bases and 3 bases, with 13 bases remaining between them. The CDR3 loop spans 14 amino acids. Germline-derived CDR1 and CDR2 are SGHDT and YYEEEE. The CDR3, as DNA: TGTGCCAGCAGCTCCCAGCAGGGCGTCTACGAGCAGTACTTC. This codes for CASSSQQGVYEQYF.

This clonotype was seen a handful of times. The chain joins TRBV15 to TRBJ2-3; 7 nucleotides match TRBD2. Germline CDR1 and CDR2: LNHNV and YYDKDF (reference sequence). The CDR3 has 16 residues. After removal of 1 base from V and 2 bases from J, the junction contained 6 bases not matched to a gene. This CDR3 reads CATSRVRSGNTDTQYF. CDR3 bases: TGTGCCACCAGCAGAGTGAGAAGCGGGAACACAGATACGCAGTATTTT.

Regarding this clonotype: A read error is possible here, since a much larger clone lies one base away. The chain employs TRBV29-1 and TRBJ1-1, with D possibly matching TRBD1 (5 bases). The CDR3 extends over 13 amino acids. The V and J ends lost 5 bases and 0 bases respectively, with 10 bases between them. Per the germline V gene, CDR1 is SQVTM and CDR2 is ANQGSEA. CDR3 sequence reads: CSVKRGLNTEAFF. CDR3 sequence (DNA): TGCAGCGTTAAACGGGGGTTGAACACTGAAGCTTTCTTT.

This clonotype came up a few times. CDR3 in amino acids: CATSRDDSRSTDTQYF. The CDR3 DNA reads TGTGCCACCAGCAGAGATGACAGCCGAAGCACAGATACGCAGTATTTT. This rearrangement joins TRBV15 to TRBJ2-3, with TRBD1 as a possible D gene (5 bases). CDR1 and CDR2 (germline): LNHNV, YYDKDF (reference sequence). The CDR3 contains 16 residues. Trimming left V 0 bases short and J 0 bases short, with 10 bases between.

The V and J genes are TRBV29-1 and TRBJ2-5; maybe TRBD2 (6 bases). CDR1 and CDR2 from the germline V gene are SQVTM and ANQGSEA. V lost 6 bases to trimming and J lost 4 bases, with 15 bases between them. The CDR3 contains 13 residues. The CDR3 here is CSVVIWGGETQYF. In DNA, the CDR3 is TGCAGCGTCGTAATTTGGGGAGGAGAGACCCAGTACTTC.

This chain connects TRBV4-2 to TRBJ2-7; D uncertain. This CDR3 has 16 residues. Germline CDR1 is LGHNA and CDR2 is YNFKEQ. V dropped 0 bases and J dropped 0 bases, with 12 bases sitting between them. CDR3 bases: TGTGCCAGCAGCCAAGATTTTGCGCGAGACTCCTACGAGCAGTACTTC. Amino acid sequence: CASSQDFARDSYEQYF.

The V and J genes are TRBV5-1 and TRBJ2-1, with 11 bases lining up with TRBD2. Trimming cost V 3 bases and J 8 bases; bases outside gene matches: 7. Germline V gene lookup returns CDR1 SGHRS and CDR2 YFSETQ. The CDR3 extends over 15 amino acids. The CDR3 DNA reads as TGCGCCAGCAGCTCGACTAGCGGGACTGTTGATGAGCAGTTCTTC. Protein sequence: CASSSTSGTVDEQFF.

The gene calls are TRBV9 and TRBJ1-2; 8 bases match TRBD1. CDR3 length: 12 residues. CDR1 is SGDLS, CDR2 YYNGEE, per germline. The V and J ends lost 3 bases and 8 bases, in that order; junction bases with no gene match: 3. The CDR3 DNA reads TGTGCCAGCAGCGCAGGGGGCGGAGGCTACACCTTC. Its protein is CASSAGGGGYTF.

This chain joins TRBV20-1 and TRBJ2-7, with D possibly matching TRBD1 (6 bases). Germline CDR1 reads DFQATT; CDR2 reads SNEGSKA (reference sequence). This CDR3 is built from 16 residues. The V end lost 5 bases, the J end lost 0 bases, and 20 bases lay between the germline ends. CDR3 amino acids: CSAEVWVGQTSYEQYF. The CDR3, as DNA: TGCAGTGCTGAGGTTTGGGTAGGACAGACCTCCTACGAGCAGTACTTC.

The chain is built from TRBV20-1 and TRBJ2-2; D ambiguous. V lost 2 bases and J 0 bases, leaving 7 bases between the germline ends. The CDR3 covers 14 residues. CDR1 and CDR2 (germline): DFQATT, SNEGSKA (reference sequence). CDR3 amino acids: CSARFGANTGELFF. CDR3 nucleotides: TGCAGTGCTAGATTTGGGGCGAACACCGGGGAGCTGTTTTTT.

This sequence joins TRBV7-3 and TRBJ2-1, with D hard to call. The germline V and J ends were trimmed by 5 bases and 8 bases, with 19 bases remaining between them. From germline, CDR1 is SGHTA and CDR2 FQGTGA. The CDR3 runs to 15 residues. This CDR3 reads CASSESGSPFYEQFF. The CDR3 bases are TGTGCCAGCAGCGAGTCTGGGTCTCCGTTCTATGAGCAGTTCTTC. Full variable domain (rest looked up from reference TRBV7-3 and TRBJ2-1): GAGVSQTPSNKVTEKGKYVELRCDPISGHTALYWYRQSLGQGPEFLIYFQGTGAADDSGLPNDRFFAVRPEGSVSTLKIQRTERGDSAVYLCASSESGSPFYEQFFGPGTRLTVL.

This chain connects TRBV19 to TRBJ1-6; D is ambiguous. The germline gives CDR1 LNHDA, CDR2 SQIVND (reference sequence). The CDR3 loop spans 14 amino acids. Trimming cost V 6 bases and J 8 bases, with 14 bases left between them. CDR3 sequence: CASRVTFHDSPLHF. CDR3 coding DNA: TGTGCCAGTAGGGTTACATTCCATGATTCACCCCTCCACTTT.

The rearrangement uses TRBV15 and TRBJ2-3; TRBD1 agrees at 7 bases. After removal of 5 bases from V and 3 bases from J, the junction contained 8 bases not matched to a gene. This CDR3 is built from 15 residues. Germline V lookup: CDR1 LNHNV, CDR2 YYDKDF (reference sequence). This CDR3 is CATSRRTGGTDTQYF. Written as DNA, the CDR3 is TGTGCCACCAGCCGTAGGACAGGTGGGACAGATACGCAGTATTTT. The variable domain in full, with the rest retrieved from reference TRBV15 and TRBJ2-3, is DAMVIQNPRYQVTQFGKPVTLSCSQTLNHNVMYWYQQKSSQAPKLLFHYYDKDFNNEADTPDNFQSRRPNTSFCFLDIRSPGLGDTAMYLCATSRRTGGTDTQYFGPGTRLTVL.

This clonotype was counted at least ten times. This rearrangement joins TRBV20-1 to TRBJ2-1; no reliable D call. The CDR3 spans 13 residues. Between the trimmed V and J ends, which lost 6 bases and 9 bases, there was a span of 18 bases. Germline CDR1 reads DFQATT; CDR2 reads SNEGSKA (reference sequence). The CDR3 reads CSARTLGNGEQFF. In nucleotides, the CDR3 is TGCAGTGCCAGAACTTTGGGAAACGGTGAGCAGTTCTTC.

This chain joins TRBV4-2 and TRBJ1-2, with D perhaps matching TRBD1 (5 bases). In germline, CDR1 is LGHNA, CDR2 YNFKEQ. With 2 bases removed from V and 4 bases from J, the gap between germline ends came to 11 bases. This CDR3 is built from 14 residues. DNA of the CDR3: TGTGCCAGCAGCCAAAGTATGGACATCTATGGCTACACCTTC. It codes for CASSQSMDIYGYTF.

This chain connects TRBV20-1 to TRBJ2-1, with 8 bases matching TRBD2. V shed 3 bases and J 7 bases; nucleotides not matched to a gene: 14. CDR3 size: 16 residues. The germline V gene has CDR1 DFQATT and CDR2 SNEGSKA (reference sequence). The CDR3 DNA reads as TGCAGTGCTAGGTCTTCTACGGGACTAGTGGTTAATGAGCAGTTCTTC. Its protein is CSARSSTGLVVNEQFF.

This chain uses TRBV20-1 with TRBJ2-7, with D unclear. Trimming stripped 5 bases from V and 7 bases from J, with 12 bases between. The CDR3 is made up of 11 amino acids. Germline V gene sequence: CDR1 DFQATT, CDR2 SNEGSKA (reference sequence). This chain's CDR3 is CSAWLLGEQYF. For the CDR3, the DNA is TGCAGTGCTTGGCTATTGGGAGAGCAGTACTTC.

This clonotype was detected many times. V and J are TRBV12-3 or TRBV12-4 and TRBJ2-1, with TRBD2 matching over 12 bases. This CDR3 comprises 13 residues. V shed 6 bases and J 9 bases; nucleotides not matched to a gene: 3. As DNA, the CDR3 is TGTGCCAGCAGCCTAGCGGGAGGGGTTGAGCAGTTCTTC. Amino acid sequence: CASSLAGGVEQFF.

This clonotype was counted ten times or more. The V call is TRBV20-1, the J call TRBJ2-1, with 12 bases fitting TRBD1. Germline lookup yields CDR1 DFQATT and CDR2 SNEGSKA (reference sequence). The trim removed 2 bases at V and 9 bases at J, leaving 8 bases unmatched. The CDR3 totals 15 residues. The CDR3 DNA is TGCAGTGCTAGATTCCGGGACAGGGGGCGCGCTGAGCAGTTCTTC. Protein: CSARFRDRGRAEQFF.

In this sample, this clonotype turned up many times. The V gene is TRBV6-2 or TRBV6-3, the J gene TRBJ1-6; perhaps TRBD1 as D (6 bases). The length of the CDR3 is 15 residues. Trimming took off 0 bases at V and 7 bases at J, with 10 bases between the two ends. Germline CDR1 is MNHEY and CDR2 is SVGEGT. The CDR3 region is CASSYSTRGNSPLHF. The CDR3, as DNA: TGTGCCAGCAGTTACTCGACCAGGGGCAATTCACCCCTCCACTTT.

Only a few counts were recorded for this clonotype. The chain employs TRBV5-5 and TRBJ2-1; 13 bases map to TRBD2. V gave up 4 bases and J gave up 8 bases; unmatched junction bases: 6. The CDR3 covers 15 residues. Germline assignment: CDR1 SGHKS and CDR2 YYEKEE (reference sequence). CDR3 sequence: CASSPGLAGIYEQFF. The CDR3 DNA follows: TGTGCCAGCAGCCCGGGACTAGCGGGAATCTATGAGCAGTTCTTC.

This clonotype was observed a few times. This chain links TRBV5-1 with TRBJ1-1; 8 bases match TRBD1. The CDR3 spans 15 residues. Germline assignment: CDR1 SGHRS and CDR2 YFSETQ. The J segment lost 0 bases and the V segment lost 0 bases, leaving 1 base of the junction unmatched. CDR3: CASSLGQGMNTEAFF. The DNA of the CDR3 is TGCGCCAGCAGCTTGGGACAGGGGATGAACACTGAAGCTTTCTTT.

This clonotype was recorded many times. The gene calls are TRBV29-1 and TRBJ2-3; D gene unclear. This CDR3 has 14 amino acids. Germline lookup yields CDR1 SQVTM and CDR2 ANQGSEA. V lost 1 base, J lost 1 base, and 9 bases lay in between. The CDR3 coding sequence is TGCAGCGTTGAAGGTCCGTCCCGCACAGATACGCAGTATTTT. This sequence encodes CSVEGPSRTDTQYF.

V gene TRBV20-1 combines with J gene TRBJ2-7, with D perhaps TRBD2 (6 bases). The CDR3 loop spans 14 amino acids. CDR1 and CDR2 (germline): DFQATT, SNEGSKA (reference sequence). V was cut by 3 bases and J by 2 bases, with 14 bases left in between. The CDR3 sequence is CSASSGLTTYEQYF. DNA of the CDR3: TGCAGTGCTAGCTCGGGACTTACGACCTACGAGCAGTACTTC.